The rows below give T cell receptor beta chains drawn from one sample of a study of blood T cells in healthy people across ages. TCRdb re-analysed the 5' RACE reads in MiXCR, keeping a single row per CDR3 protein. The sample lists around 1,900,000 distinct CDR3 sequences, 35% to 50% occurring once. The sequencing sample was made of blood. All receptors come from a human donor in good health. Each CDR3 is given with its conserved first and last residue. Fields, in order: CDR3 length, D gene, J gene, V gene, clone size, CDR3 DNA, CDR3 protein. D genes are given only for firm matches. For some rows the clone size is stated as once, few or many, or as a class when expanded; others skip it.

>15|.|TRBJ2-1|TRBV12-3/TRBV12-4|.
TGTGCCAGCAACCCACAGGTAGAGGGGAGCAGTGAGCAGTTCTTC
CASNPQVEGSSEQFF
>15|TRBD2|TRBJ2-1|TRBV10-3|.
TGTGCCATCAGTGATCGCAGGGAGGGTTACAATGAGCAGTTCTTC
CAISDRREGYNEQFF
>13|TRBD1|TRBJ2-7|TRBV25-1|.
TGTGCCAGCGCGGACAGGGTCCGAGGCGAGCAGTACTTC
CASADRVRGEQYF
>15|.|TRBJ2-7|TRBV7-2|few
TGTGCCAGCAGCGACAAGCAGGGTTTCACCTACGAGCAGTACTTC
CASSDKQGFTYEQYF
>14|.|TRBJ2-1|TRBV5-1|.
TGCGCCAGCAGCTTGGGTCAGGGGAATGATGAGCAGTTCTTC
CASSLGQGNDEQFF
>13|.|TRBJ1-5|TRBV7-2|.
TGTGCCAGCAGGGGTGAGAGAAATCAGCCCCAGCATTTT
CASRGERNQPQHF
>14|.|TRBJ2-5|TRBV3-1|once
TGTGCCAGCAGCCAAGTCGCCTTACTCGAGACCCAGTACTTC
CASSQVALLETQYF
>14|.|TRBJ2-5|TRBV12-3/TRBV12-4|.
TGTGCCAGCAGTTTGGTGGGGAAGCAAGAGACCCAGTACTTC
CASSLVGKQETQYF
>14|TRBD2|TRBJ2-5|TRBV29-1|.
TGCAGCGTTGGGGCAGCGGGGGTAAAAGAGACCCAGTACTTC
CSVGAAGVKETQYF
>15|.|TRBJ1-5|TRBV5-1|few
TGTGCCAGCAGCTTAGATGGGGTGGGCAATCAGCCCCAGCATTTT
CASSLDGVGNQPQHF
>18|TRBD2|TRBJ2-3|TRBV4-2|.
TGTGCCAGCAGCCAACGAAATAGCGGGGGGGCCGGCACAGATACGCAGTATTTT
CASSQRNSGGAGTDTQYF
>15|.|TRBJ1-5|TRBV5-5|.
TGTGCCAGCAGGGTTAAAGGACAGAACAATCAGCCCCAGCATTTT
CASRVKGQNNQPQHF
>17|.|TRBJ1-5|TRBV21-1|.
TGTGCCAGCAGCAAAGTCAATTTCGGGACAGGGGAGCAGCCCCAGCATTTT
CASSKVNFGTGEQPQHF
>14|.|TRBJ2-7|TRBV5-1|.
TGCGCCAGCAGCTTAGAGGGGTCCAACTACGAGCAGTACTTC
CASSLEGSNYEQYF
>13|.|TRBJ1-5|TRBV28|.
TGTGCCAGCACCGTTGATAGCAATCAGCCCCAGCATTTT
CASTVDSNQPQHF
>15|.|TRBJ2-5|TRBV5-1|.
TGCGCCAGCAGCTTGGGTCTAGTTGGCGCGGGAACCCAGTACTTC
CASSLGLVGAGTQYF
>14|.|TRBJ1-5|TRBV20-1|few
TGCAGTGCCCGTAGGGGAGGGTCCCTTCAGCCCCAGCATTTT
CSARRGGSLQPQHF
>14|TRBD1|TRBJ1-1|TRBV7-2|.
TGTGCCAGCAGCCCCACAGGGGCGCCACGGAAAGCTTTCTTT
CASSPTGAPRKAFF
>15|.|TRBJ2-1|TRBV7-9|few
TGTGCCAGCAGCTTAGAGGTGGGGTACGGTCATGAGCAGTTCTTC
CASSLEVGYGHEQFF
>16|.|TRBJ2-5|TRBV7-9|.
TGTGCCAGCAGCTCCCCAGATCTTAGGAGCGCGAAGACCCAGTACTTC
CASSSPDLRSAKTQYF
>14|TRBD1|TRBJ2-3|TRBV19|few
TGTGCCAGTAGTAATAGACAGGGGGCAGATACGCAGTATTTT
CASSNRQGADTQYF
>15|.|TRBJ2-5|TRBV7-3|.
TGTGCCAGCAGCTTAGCACGAGGGGCCCAAGAGACCCAGTACTTC
CASSLARGAQETQYF
>16|.|TRBJ2-7|TRBV7-9|few
TGTGCCAGCAGCTTAGACATAGCGAGAATCTCCTACGAGCAGTACTTC
CASSLDIARISYEQYF
>15|.|TRBJ1-1|TRBV12-3/TRBV12-4|.
TGTGCCAGCAGTCCCCATGCGGGTTTGAACACTGAAGCTTTCTTT
CASSPHAGLNTEAFF
>13|.|TRBJ1-2|TRBV6-2/TRBV6-3|.
TGTGCCAGCAGTAAGATCAGGGGCGATGGCTACACCTTC
CASSKIRGDGYTF
>16|.|TRBJ1-5|TRBV6-2/TRBV6-3|.
TGTGCCAGCAGTTACGGTAGGAGTTTGAGCAATCAGCCCCAGCATTTT
CASSYGRSLSNQPQHF
>12|.|TRBJ1-3|TRBV2|.
TGTGCCAGCAAACCCCTCTCGCGGACCATATATTTT
CASKPLSRTIYF
>18|TRBD2|TRBJ2-1|TRBV20-1|.
TGCAGTGCCGTCGGAGGACTAGCGGGGGGGTCTTTATCCAATGAGCAGTTCTTC
CSAVGGLAGGSLSNEQFF
>14|.|TRBJ2-7|TRBV29-1|few
TGCGGCGTTCGCCGGGACGGTGGCTCCTACGAGCAGTACTTC
CGVRRDGGSYEQYF
>14|.|TRBJ1-2|TRBV15|few
TGTGCCACCAGCAGAGATTGGGGGGGCTATGGCTACACCTTC
CATSRDWGGYGYTF
>16|TRBD1|TRBJ1-2|TRBV5-6|.
TGTGCCAGCAGCTGGGAGACAGGGGGCATGCCATATGGCTACACCTTC
CASSWETGGMPYGYTF
>16|.|TRBJ1-2|TRBV20-1|.
TGCAGTGCTCCCCGAGCGACAGGCAACTCGTGGTATGGCTACACCTTC
CSAPRATGNSWYGYTF
>19|TRBD2|TRBJ2-7|TRBV5-1|.
TGCGCCAGCAGCCAGAACCTGCCCTATAGCGGGGGGCCCTCCTACGAGCAGTACTTC
CASSQNLPYSGGPSYEQYF
>17|.|TRBJ2-4|TRBV18|.
TGTGCCAGCTCCAGACTATCAGAGATTCTAGCCAAAAACATTCAGTACTTC
CASSRLSEILAKNIQYF
>14|.|TRBJ1-5|TRBV12-3/TRBV12-4|few
TGTGCCAGCAGTACCACAGGACTGGCCCAGCCCCAGCATTTT
CASSTTGLAQPQHF
>13|.|TRBJ1-4|TRBV6-5|.
TGTGCCAGCGGGTACAGGGAAACTGGAAAACTGTTTTTT
CASGYRETGKLFF
>13|.|TRBJ1-1|TRBV29-1|once
TGCAGCGTTACTACATCAGGGGCCACTGAAGCTTTCTTT
CSVTTSGATEAFF